This T cell receptor beta chain was identified in a study of T cell repertoires in cytomegalovirus infection (dated by TCRdb to the late 2010s). Regarding the study in general: Recently identified HLA-C-restricted CMV epitopes, whose presentation resists viral immunomodulation, were targeted by peptide stimulations together with well-studied HLA-B-restricted epitopes. Donor HLA type was relevant to the analysis, as public TCR beta signatures indicated carriage of CMV infection together with the matching HLA type.

The treatment or condition label here, explained by the study, means: in vitro stimulation with specific CMV peptide epitopes to enrich CMV-specific T cells. The data were produced on an Illumina HiSeq 1500. Clones were called with MiXCR by TCRdb after fastp trimmed the public reads at Q25, and only in-frame beta chains were retained. Entries that share a CDR3 protein sequence are merged under the most common genes and DNA. For this sample there are some 500,000 distinct CDR3 sequences; 30% to 35% appear just once. The ten most abundant clones make up roughly 15% of the sample. The study at large found these results: The ex vivo response was dominated by HLA-C-restricted CMV-specific TCR beta clonotypes, and the single most frequent clonotype in two of eight donors was supplied by these HLA-C-restricted clonotypes. Carriers of CMV infection plus the relevant HLA type were discriminated by the cumulative frequency of public TCR beta family members in the study cohort and in an independent roughly 350-donor cohort.

Clipping removes 4 bases from V and 5 bases from J, with 6 as the unmatched junction base count. The germline V gene supplies CDR1 ENHRY and CDR2 SYGVKD. Inclusive of the bounding cysteine and phenylalanine, the CDR3 is 14 residues long. The kept DNA is CDR3 alone, 42 bases in frame from the first base. Remarks on this clonotype: The antigen it recognizes is unknown. Base qualities are not recorded, but no much larger clone differs from it by a single base.

The sample here was cultured PBMCs, taken from culture after CMV antigen stimulation. The sequence derives from a human donor in good health (CMV status not recorded). Some clones in this sample may be carry-over from other donors' samples. The chain is made from TRBV10-3 and TRBJ1-1; a stretch of 8 junction bases matches TRBD1. The DNA sequence reads TGTGCCATCAGTGGGCAAGGACAGGGTACTGAAGCTTTCTTT. Translated, it gives CAISGQGQGTEAFF.